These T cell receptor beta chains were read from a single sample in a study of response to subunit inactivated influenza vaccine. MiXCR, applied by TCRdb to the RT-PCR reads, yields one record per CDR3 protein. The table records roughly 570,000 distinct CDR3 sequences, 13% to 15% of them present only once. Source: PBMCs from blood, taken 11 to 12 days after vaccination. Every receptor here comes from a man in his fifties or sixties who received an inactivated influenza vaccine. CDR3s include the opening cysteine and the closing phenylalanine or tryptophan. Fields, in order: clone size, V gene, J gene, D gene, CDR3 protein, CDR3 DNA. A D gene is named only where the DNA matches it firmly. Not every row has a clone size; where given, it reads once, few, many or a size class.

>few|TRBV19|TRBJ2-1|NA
CASSMANPLNEQFF
TGTGCCAGTAGTATGGCCAATCCCTTAAATGAGCAGTTCTTC
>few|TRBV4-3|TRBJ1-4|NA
CASSPTGTINEKLFF
TGCGCCAGCAGCCCAACCGGGACAATCAATGAAAAACTGTTTTTT
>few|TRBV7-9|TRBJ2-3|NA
CASSWGRSGTDTQYF
TGTGCCAGCAGCTGGGGTAGATCAGGCACAGATACGCAGTATTTT
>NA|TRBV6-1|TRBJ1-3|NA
CASSAPAGDPGNTIYF
TGTGCCAGCAGTGCTCCTGCCGGAGATCCTGGAAACACCATATATTTT
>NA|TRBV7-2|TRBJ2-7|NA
CASSLVGQSGNEQYF
TGTGCCAGCAGCTTAGTAGGTCAGTCCGGGAACGAGCAGTACTTC
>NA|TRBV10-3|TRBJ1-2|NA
CAIPRRGYGYTF
TGTGCCATCCCCCGCCGCGGCTATGGCTACACCTTC
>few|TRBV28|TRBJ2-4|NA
CAPVGRLAKNIQYF
TGTGCCCCCGTCGGGAGACTAGCCAAAAACATTCAGTACTTC
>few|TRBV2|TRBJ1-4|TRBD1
CASSEQGAVEKLFF
TGTGCCAGCAGTGAACAGGGGGCTGTAGAAAAACTGTTTTTT
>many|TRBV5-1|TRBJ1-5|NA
CASSLGRGDQPQHF
TGCGCCAGCAGCTTGGGTAGGGGTGATCAGCCCCAGCATTTT
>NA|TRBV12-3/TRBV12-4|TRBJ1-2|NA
CASSQELGYGYTF
TGTGCCAGCAGCCAGGAATTGGGCTATGGCTACACCTTC
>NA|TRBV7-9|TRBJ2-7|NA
CASRAVGSAGSEQYF
TGTGCCAGCAGAGCCGTCGGGTCCGCCGGATCGGAGCAGTACTTC
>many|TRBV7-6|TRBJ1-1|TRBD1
CASSGEGQVEAFF
TGTGCCAGCAGCGGAGAAGGACAGGTTGAAGCTTTCTTT
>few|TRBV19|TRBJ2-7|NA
CASSVDYSYEQYF
TGTGCCAGTAGTGTGGACTACTCCTACGAGCAGTACTTC
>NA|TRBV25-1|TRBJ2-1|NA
CASSESSQRVGAHEQFF
TGTGCCAGCAGTGAATCGTCCCAGCGGGTGGGGGCCCATGAGCAGTTCTTC
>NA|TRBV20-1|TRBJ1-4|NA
CSAFSGPNEKLFF
TGCAGTGCTTTTAGTGGGCCTAATGAAAAACTGTTTTTT
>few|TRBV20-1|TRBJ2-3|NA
CSARRSWGGDTQYF
TGCAGTGCTAGGCGGTCATGGGGCGGAGATACGCAGTATTTT
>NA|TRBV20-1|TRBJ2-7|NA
CSANSGPSYEQYF
TGCAGTGCGAATAGCGGACCTTCCTACGAGCAGTACTTC
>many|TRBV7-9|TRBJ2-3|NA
CASNLSPSTDTQYF
TGTGCCAGCAACCTCAGCCCTAGCACAGATACGCAGTATTTT
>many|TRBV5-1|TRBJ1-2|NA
CASSLPGNYGYTF
TGCGCCAGCAGCTTGCCAGGGAACTATGGCTACACCTTC
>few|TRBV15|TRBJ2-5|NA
CATSRDFGGRLETQYF
TGTGCCACCAGCAGAGATTTTGGGGGGAGGTTGGAGACCCAGTACTTC
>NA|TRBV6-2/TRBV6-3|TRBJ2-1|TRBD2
CASSYSGGRVYNEQFF
TGTGCCAGCAGTTACTCAGGCGGGAGGGTGTACAATGAGCAGTTCTTC
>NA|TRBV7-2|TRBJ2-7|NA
CASSSQGFYEQYF
TGTGCCAGCAGCTCTCAGGGGTTCTACGAGCAGTACTTC
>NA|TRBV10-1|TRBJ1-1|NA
CASKDPNTEAFF
TGCGCCAGCAAGGACCCGAACACTGAAGCTTTCTTT
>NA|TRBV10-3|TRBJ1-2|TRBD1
CAISPRGGPNYGYTF
TGTGCCATCAGCCCCAGGGGGGGACCTAACTATGGCTACACCTTC
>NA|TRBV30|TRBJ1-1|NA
CAWKGANTEAFF
TGTGCCTGGAAAGGGGCGAACACTGAAGCTTTCTTT
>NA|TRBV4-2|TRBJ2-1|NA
CASSQSDALGQFF
TGTGCCAGCAGCCAATCGGATGCACTGGGGCAGTTCTTC
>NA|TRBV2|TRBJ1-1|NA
CASNMEQGGWNTEAFF
TGTGCCAGCAACATGGAACAGGGAGGGTGGAACACTGAAGCTTTCTTT
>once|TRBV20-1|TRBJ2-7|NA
CSARVRNYEQYF
TGCAGTGCTAGAGTCAGGAACTACGAGCAGTACTTC
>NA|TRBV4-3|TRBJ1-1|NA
CASSQEIGSYTEAFF
TGCGCCAGCAGCCAAGAAATTGGATCTTACACTGAAGCTTTCTTT
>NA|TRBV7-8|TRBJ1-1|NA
CASSLAGVSMMGTEAFF
TGTGCCAGCAGCTTAGCGGGAGTCTCTATGATGGGAACTGAAGCTTTCTTT
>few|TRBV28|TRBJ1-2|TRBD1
CASSLFAGGAPGYTF
TGTGCCAGCAGTTTATTTGCAGGGGGCGCCCCTGGCTACACCTTC
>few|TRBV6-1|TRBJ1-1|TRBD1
CASRPGGNTEAFF
TGTGCCAGCAGACCAGGGGGGAACACTGAAGCTTTCTTT
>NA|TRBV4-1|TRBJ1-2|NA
CASSQDGPNYGYTF
TGCGCCAGCAGCCAAGACGGCCCGAACTATGGCTACACCTTC
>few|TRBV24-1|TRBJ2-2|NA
CATSENRGLTGELFF
TGTGCCACCAGTGAGAACAGGGGACTCACCGGGGAGCTGTTTTTT
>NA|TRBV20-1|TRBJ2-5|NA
CSASGGERETQYF
TGCAGTGCTAGCGGGGGTGAACGGGAGACCCAGTACTTC
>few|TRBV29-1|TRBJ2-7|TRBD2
CSVAEPSGTRTYEQYF
TGCAGCGTCGCCGAACCTTCCGGGACTAGGACCTACGAGCAGTACTTC
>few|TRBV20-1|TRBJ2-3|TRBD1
CSARKQGARTDTQYF
TGCAGTGCTAGGAAACAGGGGGCCCGGACAGATACGCAGTATTTT
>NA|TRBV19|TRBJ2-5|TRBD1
CASSIGQGAETQYF
TGTGCCAGTAGTATAGGCCAGGGGGCAGAGACCCAGTACTTC
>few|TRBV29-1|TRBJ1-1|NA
CSVTERTSMNTEAFF
TGCAGCGTTACTGAACGCACGAGCATGAACACTGAAGCTTTCTTT
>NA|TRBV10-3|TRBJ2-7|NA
CAISLDPKAYEQYF
TGTGCCATCAGCCTCGACCCCAAGGCCTACGAGCAGTACTTC
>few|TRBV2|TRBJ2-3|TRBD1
CASSESGQGRGTDTQYF
TGTGCCAGCAGCGAGTCTGGACAGGGAAGGGGGACAGATACGCAGTATTTT
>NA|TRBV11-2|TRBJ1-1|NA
CASSLGRASQAFF
TGTGCCAGCAGCTTAGGTAGGGCGAGCCAAGCTTTCTTT
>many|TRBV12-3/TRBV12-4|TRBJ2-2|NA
CASSLWSGELFF
TGTGCCAGCAGTCTTTGGAGCGGGGAGCTGTTTTTT
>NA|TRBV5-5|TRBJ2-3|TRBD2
CASSLAFLAGGANTQYF
TGTGCCAGCAGCTTGGCCTTCCTGGCGGGGGGGGCAAATACGCAGTATTTT
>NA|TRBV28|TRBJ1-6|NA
CASSSPRAGNSPLHF
TGTGCCAGCAGTTCCCCCCGGGCGGGTAATTCACCCCTCCACTTT
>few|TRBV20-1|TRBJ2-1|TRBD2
CSARWAGADNEQFF
TGCAGTGCTAGGTGGGCGGGAGCCGACAATGAGCAGTTCTTC
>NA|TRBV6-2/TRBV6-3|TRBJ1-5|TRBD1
CASTSRGLGNQPQHF
TGTGCCAGCACCTCCAGGGGGCTGGGAAATCAGCCCCAGCATTTT
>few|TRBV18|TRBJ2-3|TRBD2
CASSGTSGDTQYF
TGTGCCAGCTCAGGGACTAGCGGAGATACGCAGTATTTT
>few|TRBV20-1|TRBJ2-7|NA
CSAAATGQFGYEQYF
TGCAGTGCAGCCGCGACTGGACAGTTTGGCTACGAGCAGTACTTC
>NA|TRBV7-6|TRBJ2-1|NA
CASSEGLQQFF
TGTGCCAGCAGCGAGGGACTTCAGCAGTTCTTC
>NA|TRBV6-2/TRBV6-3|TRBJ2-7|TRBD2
CASARTSGGASEQYF
TGTGCCAGCGCACGGACTAGCGGGGGGGCGTCTGAGCAGTACTTC
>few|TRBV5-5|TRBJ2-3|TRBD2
CASRPTLAVSTDTQYF
TGTGCCAGCCGTCCTACACTAGCGGTTAGCACAGATACGCAGTATTTT